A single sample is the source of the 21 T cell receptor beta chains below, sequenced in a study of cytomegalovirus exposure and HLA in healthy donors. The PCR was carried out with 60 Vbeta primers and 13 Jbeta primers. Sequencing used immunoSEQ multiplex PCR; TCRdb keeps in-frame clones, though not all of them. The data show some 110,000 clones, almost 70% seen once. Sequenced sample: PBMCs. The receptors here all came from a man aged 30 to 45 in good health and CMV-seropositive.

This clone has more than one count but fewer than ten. The CDR3 sequence: CASSEYQEQFF. CDR3 bases: TGTGCCAGCAGTGAATATCAGGAGCAGTTCTTC. V is TRBV25-1 and J is TRBJ2-1; D uncertain. The length of the CDR3 is 11 residues. V shed 0 bases and J shed 10 bases, with 4 bases lying between them. CDR1 is MGHDK and CDR2 is SYGVNS in the germline V gene.

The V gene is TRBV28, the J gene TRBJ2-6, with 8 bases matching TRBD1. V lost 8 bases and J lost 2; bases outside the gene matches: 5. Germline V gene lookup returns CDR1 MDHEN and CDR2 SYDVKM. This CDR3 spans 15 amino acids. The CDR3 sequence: CASGTRGPGANVLTF. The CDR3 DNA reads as TGTGCCAGCGGAACCAGGGGGCCTGGGGCCAACGTCCTGACTTTC.

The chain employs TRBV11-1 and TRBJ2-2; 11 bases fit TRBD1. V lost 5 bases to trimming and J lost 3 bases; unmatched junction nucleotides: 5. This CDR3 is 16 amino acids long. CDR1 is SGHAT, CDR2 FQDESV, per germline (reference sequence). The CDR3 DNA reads TGTGCCAGCAGCCCTGGACAGGGGGCGGACACCGGGGAGCTGTTTTTT. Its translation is CASSPGQGADTGELFF.

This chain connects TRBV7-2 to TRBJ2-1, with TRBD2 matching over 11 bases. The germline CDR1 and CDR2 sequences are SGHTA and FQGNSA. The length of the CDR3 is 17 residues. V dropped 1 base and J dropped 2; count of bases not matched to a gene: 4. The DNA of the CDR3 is TGTGCCAGCAGCTTAGAGACTAGCGGGGACCCCTACAATGAGCAGTTCTTC. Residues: CASSLETSGDPYNEQFF.

CDR3 sequence: CASSPGGSAWSEQFF. DNA of the CDR3: TGTGCCAGCTCTCCGGGGGGCTCAGCGTGGAGTGAGCAGTTCTTC. The chain uses TRBV6-1 and TRBJ2-1, with D maybe TRBD2 (7 bases). The germline CDR1 and CDR2 sequences are MNHNS and SASEGT. Trimming took 8 bases from V and 9 from J, leaving 23 bases between them. This CDR3 contains 15 residues.

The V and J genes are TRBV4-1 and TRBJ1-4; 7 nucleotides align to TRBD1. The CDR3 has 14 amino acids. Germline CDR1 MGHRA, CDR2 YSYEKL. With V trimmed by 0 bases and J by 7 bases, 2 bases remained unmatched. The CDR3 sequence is CASSQDWTGEKLFF. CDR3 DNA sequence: TGCGCCAGCAGCCAAGATTGGACAGGTGAAAAACTGTTTTTT.

The CDR3 coding sequence is TGTGCCAGCAGTTTGGGAGGGGAAGTAAATCAGCCCCAGCATTTT. Protein product: CASSLGGEVNQPQHF. The chain recombines TRBV27 with TRBJ1-5; tentative D call: TRBD1 (5 bases). The germline V gene has CDR1 MNHEY and CDR2 SMNVEV (reference sequence). Trimming removed 3 bases at V and 4 bases at J, with 13 bases between. CDR3 length equals 15 residues.

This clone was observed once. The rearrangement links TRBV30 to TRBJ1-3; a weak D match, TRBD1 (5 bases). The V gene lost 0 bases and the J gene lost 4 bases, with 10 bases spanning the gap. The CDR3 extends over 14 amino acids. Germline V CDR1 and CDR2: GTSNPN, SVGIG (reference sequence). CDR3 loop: CAWSVAGRGNTIYF. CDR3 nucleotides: TGTGCCTGGAGTGTAGCGGGACGAGGAAACACCATATATTTT. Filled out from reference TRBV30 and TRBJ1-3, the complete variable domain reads SQTIHQWPATLVQPVGSPLSLECTVEGTSNPNLYWYRQAAGRGLQLLFYSVGIGQISSEVPQNLSASRPQDRQFILSSKKLLLSDSGFYLCAWSVAGRGNTIYFGEGSWLTVV.

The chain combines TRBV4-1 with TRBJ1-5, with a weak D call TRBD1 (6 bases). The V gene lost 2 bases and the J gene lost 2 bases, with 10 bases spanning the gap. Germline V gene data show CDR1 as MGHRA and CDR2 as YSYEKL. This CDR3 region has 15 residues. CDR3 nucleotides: TGCGCCAGCAGCCAACAACAGGGTGGCAATCAGCCCCAGCATTTT. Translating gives CASSQQQGGNQPQHF.

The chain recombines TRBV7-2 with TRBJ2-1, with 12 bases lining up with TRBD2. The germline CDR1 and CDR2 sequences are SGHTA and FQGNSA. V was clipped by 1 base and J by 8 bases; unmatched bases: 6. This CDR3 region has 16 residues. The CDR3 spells CASSLGSSGRVHEQFF. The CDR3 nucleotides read TGTGCCAGCAGCTTAGGATCTAGCGGGAGGGTTCATGAGCAGTTCTTC.

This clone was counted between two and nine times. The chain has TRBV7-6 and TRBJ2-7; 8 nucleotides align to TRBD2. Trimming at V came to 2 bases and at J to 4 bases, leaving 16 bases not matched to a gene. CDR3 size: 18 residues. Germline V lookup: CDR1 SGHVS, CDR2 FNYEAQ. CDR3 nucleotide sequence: TGTGCCAGCAGCTTACGCCTCCGGACTAGCCCGAGAAGTTACGAGCAGTACGTC. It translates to CASSLRLRTSPRSYEQYV.

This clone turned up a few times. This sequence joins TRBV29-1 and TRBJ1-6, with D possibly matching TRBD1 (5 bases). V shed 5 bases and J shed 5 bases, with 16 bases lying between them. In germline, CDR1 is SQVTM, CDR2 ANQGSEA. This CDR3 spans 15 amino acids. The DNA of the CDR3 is TGCAGCGTTTCTGACAGTCGCCTCAATAATTCACCCCTCCACTTT. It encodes CSVSDSRLNNSPLHF.

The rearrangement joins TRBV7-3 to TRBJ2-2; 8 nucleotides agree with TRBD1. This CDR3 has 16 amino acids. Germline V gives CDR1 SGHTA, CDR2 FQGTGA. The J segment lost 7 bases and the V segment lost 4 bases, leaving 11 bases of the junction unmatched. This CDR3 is CASSSIGQGMNGELFF. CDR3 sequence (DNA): TGTGCCAGCAGCTCGATCGGACAGGGAATGAACGGGGAGCTGTTTTTT.

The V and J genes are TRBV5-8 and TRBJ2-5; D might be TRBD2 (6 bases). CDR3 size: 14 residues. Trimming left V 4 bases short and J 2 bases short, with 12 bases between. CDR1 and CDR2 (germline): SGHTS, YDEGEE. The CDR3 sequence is CASSPQGLQETQYF. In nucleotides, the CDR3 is TGTGCCAGCAGCCCGCAAGGACTACAAGAGACCCAGTACTTC. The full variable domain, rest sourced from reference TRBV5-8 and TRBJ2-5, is EAGVTQSPTHLIKTRGQQATLRCSPISGHTSVYWYQQALGLGLQFLLWYDEGEERNRGNFPPRFSGRQFPNYSSELNVNALELEDSALYLCASSPQGLQETQYFGPGTRLLVL.

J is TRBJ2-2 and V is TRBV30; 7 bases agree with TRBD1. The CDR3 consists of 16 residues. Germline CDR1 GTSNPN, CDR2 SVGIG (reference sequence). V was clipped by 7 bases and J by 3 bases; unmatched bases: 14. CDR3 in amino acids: CASNRGPRSDTGELFF. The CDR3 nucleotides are TGTGCCTCAAACAGGGGCCCTCGTTCGGACACCGGGGAGCTGTTTTTT. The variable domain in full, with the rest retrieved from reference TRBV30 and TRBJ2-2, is SQTIHQWPATLVQPVGSPLSLECTVEGTSNPNLYWYRQAAGRGLQLLFYSVGIGQISSEVPQNLSASRPQDRQFILSSKKLLLSDSGFYLCASNRGPRSDTGELFFGEGSRLTVL.

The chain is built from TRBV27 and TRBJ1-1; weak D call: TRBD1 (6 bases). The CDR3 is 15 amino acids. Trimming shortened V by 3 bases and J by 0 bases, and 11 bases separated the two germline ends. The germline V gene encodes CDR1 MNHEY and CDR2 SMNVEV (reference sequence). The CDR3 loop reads CASSFGGAMNTEAFF. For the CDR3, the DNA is TGTGCCAGCAGTTTCGGGGGGGCCATGAACACTGAAGCTTTCTTT.

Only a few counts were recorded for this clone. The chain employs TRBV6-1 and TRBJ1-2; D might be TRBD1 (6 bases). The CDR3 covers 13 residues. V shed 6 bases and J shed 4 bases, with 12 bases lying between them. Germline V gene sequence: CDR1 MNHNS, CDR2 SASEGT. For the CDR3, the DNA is TGTGCCAGCAGAGACAGGACCTCCTATGGCTACACCTTC. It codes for CASRDRTSYGYTF.

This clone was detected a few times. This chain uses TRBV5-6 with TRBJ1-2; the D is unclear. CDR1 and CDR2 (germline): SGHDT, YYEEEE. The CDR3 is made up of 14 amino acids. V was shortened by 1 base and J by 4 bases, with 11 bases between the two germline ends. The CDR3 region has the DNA TGTGCCAGCAGCTTGTCTTACAACCCCTATGGCTACACCTTC. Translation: CASSLSYNPYGYTF.

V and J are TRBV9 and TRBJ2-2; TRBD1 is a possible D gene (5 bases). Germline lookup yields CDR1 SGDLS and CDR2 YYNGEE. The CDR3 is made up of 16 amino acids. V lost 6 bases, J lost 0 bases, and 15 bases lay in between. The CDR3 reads CASKGKGAANTGELFF. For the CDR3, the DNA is TGTGCCAGCAAGGGGAAAGGGGCCGCGAACACCGGGGAGCTGTTTTTT.

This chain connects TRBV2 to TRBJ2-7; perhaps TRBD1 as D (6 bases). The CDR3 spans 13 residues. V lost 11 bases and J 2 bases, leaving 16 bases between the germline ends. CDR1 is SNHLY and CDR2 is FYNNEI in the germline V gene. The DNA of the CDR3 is TGTGCCTCCTTTACAGGGACCACCTACGAGCAGTACGTC. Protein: CASFTGTTYEQYV.

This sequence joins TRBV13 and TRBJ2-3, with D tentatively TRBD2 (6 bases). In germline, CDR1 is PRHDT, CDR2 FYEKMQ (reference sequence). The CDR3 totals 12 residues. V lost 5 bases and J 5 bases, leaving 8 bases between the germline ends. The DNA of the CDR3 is TGTGCCAGCAGCCCAGCGGGAGATACGCAGTATTTT. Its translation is CASSPAGDTQYF.